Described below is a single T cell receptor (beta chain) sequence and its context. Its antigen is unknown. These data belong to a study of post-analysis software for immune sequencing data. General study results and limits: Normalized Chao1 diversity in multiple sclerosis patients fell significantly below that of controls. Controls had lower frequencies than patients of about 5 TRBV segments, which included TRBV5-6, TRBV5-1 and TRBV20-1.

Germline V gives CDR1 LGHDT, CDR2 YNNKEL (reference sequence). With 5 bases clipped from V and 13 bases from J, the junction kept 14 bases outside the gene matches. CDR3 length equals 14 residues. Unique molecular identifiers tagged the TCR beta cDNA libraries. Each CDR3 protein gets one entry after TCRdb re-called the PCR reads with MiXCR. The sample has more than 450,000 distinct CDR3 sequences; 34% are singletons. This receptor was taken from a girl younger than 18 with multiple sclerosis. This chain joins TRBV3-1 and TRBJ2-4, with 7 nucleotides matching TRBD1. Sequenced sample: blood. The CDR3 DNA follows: TGTGCCAGCAGCGCAGAAGGGGGCCCATGGGAGCAGTACTTC. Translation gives CASSAEGGPWEQYF.